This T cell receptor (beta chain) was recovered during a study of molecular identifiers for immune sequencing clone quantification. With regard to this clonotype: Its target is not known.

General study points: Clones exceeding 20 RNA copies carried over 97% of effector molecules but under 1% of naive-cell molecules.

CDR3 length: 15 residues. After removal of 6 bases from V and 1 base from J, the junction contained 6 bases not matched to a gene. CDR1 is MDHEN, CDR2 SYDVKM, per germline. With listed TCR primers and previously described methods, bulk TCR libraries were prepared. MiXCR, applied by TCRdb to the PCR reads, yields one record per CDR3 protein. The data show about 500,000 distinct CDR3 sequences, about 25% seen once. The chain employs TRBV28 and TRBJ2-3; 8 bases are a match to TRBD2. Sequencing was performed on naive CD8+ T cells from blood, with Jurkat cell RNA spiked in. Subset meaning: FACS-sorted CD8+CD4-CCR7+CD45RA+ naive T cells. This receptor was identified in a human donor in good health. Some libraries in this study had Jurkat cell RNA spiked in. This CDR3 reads CASSIRGGGTDTQYF. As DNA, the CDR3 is TGTGCCAGCAGCATCCGGGGGGGGGGCACAGATACGCAGTATTTT.